The 25 T cell receptor beta chains below come from one sample, sequenced in a study of chemoradiotherapy in HPV16-positive cancers. Clones were read by immunoSEQ multiplex PCR, and TCRdb kept only the in-frame ones, dropping some. The table includes about 8,900 clones, about 85% detected once. Sample: tumor tissue, taken from a patient who underwent chemoradiotherapy. The receptors stem from a human donor with HPV-associated anogenital cancer.

The chain combines TRBV29-1 with TRBJ2-7; D is uncertain. V was shortened by 6 bases and J by 1 base, with 10 bases between the two germline ends. The CDR3 loop spans 12 amino acids. The V gene's germline CDR1 is SQVTM and CDR2 ANQGSEA. In nucleotides, the CDR3 is TGCAGCGTAGTGACTGGATCCTACGAGCAGTACTTC. Its translation is CSVVTGSYEQYF.

This chain connects TRBV6-1 to TRBJ1-6; tentatively, D is TRBD1 (6 bases). In germline, CDR1 is MNHNS, CDR2 SASEGT. V gave up 2 bases and J gave up 7 bases, with 12 bases separating them. The CDR3 loop spans 15 amino acids. The CDR3 nucleotides read TGTGCCAGCAGTGAACGGGTCAGGGGAAATTCACCCCTCCACTTT. It yields the protein CASSERVRGNSPLHF.

This clone was seen only once. This rearrangement joins TRBV28 to TRBJ1-2; 8 bases line up with TRBD1. Trimming removed 5 bases from V and 3 bases from J; junction bases left unmatched: 11. This CDR3 spans 16 amino acids. CDR1 and CDR2 from the germline V gene are MDHEN and SYDVKM. As DNA, the CDR3 is TGTGCCAGCAGTCCTGGACAGGGAGCGTCCTACTATGGCTACACCTTC. Its translation: CASSPGQGASYYGYTF.

The rearrangement links TRBV11-2 to TRBJ2-2, with 8 bases matching TRBD1. CDR1 SGHAT and CDR2 FQNNGV come from the germline V gene. J gave up 8 bases and V 5 bases, and 16 bases lay outside the gene matches. The CDR3 is made up of 17 amino acids. Written as DNA, the CDR3 is TGTGCCAGCAGCACGTACCGGGACAGGTCCCAGGGGGGGGAGCTGTTTTTT. Its protein product is CASSTYRDRSQGGELFF.

The table lists this clone with a count of one. The V call is TRBV21-1, the J call TRBJ2-7; the D call TRBD2 from the table was never checked on the DNA. TRBV21-1 is annotated as a pseudogene. The CDR3 contains 11 residues. The CDR3 loop reads CATQVGGNQYF. DNA for the CDR3: TGTGCCACCCAAGTGGGAGGTAACCAGTACTTC.

This clone has only a few counts. The V call is TRBV30, the J call TRBJ2-2; D is unclear. The germline V gene has CDR1 GTSNPN and CDR2 SVGIG (reference sequence). Trimming took off 0 bases at V and 3 bases at J, with 14 bases between the two ends. The CDR3 totals 16 residues. The chain's CDR3 is CAWSVLASRYTGELFF. DNA of the CDR3: TGTGCCTGGAGTGTACTTGCGTCGAGATACACCGGGGAGCTGTTTTTT.

As DNA, the CDR3 is TGTGCCTGGAGTGTGGGGAGGTACGGCTATGGCTACACCTTC. Its protein is CAWSVGRYGYGYTF. The rearrangement links TRBV30 to TRBJ1-2, with no clear D. The germline gives CDR1 GTSNPN, CDR2 SVGIG (reference sequence). Between the trimmed V and J ends, which lost 0 bases and 4 bases, there was a span of 12 bases. This CDR3 contains 14 residues.

V gene TRBV18 combines with J gene TRBJ2-2; D may be TRBD1 (5 bases). Trimming took 4 bases from V and 6 from J, leaving 9 bases between them. The germline gives CDR1 KGHSH, CDR2 LQKENI. The CDR3 sequence is 13 residues long. The CDR3 bases are TGTGCCAGCTCACGGAGACAGCCCGGGGAGCTGTTTTTT. It specifies CASSRRQPGELFF.

This clone showed up just once. J is TRBJ2-3 and V is TRBV30; D not certain. Germline-derived CDR1 and CDR2 are GTSNPN and SVGIG (reference sequence). Trimming took off 5 bases at V and 1 base at J, with 7 bases between the two ends. The CDR3 sequence is 12 residues long. The CDR3 sequence is CAWGPGTDTQYF. Here the CDR3 DNA reads TGTGCCTGGGGTCCGGGCACAGATACGCAGTATTTT.

The chain joins TRBV2 to TRBJ2-1; D is undetermined. The V and J ends lost 4 bases and 8 bases respectively, with 6 bases between them. Germline CDR1 reads SNHLY; CDR2 reads FYNNEI. The CDR3 spans 11 residues. The CDR3, as DNA: TGTGCCAGCAGTGTACTCTATGAGCAGTTCTTC. Its translation: CASSVLYEQFF.

The J gene is TRBJ2-2, the V gene TRBV5-1; D ambiguous. This CDR3 contains 14 residues. V was shortened by 0 bases and J by 1 base, with 4 bases between the two germline ends. The V gene's germline CDR1 is SGHRS and CDR2 YFSETQ. Here the CDR3 reads CASSLAGNTGELFF. As DNA, the CDR3 is TGCGCCAGCAGCTTGGCCGGGAACACCGGGGAGCTGTTTTTT.

The gene calls are TRBV7-2 and TRBJ1-5, with D maybe TRBD1 (6 bases). The CDR3 is made up of 14 amino acids. In germline, CDR1 is SGHTA, CDR2 FQGNSA. Trimming pared 5 bases from V and 7 bases from J, leaving 15 bases between. CDR3 nucleotides: TGTGCCAGCAGCCTAGGGAGGGGGTACCAGCCCCAGCATTTT. This translates into CASSLGRGYQPQHF.

The J gene is TRBJ2-5, the V gene TRBV5-4, with TRBD1 matching over 7 bases. The junction had 4 bases not matched to a gene; V was cut back by 6 bases and J by 2 bases. In germline, CDR1 is SGHNT, CDR2 YYREEE (reference sequence). The CDR3 covers 13 residues. The CDR3 loop reads CASTGTAQETQYF. In DNA, the CDR3 is TGTGCCAGCACCGGGACAGCTCAAGAGACCCAGTACTTC.

The rearrangement joins TRBV7-9 to TRBJ2-1; D perhaps matches TRBD1 (5 bases). The length of the CDR3 is 11 residues. Trimming took 8 bases from V and 6 from J, leaving 8 bases between them. Germline loops: CDR1 SEHNR, CDR2 FQNEAQ (reference sequence). CDR3 DNA sequence: TGTGCCAGCGACAGCCCCAATGAGCAGTTCTTC. Its protein product is CASDSPNEQFF.

The chain combines TRBV11-2 with TRBJ2-5; 12 bases line up with TRBD2. V shed 4 bases, J shed 4 bases, and the junction held 13 bases outside the gene matches. Germline values: CDR1 SGHAT, CDR2 FQNNGV. CDR3 length equals 18 residues. The CDR3 is CASSSPTSGGHAGETQYF. The CDR3, as DNA: TGTGCCAGCAGCTCACCGACTAGCGGGGGCCACGCTGGAGAGACCCAGTACTTC.

In this sample, this clone turned up once. The V and J genes are TRBV6-5 and TRBJ2-5; D is unclear. The CDR3 runs 16 residues. Trimming left V 0 bases short and J 1 base short, with 12 bases between. Germline values: CDR1 MNHEY, CDR2 SVGAGI. CDR3 DNA sequence: TGTGCCAGCAGTTACTCGAGGTGGGCGACCCAAGAGACCCAGTACTTC. Amino acids: CASSYSRWATQETQYF.

V is TRBV19 and J is TRBJ1-5; 8 nucleotides agree with TRBD1. The CDR3 covers 13 residues. Losses at the gene ends were 7 bases for V and 2 bases for J; bases not matched to a gene: 1. The germline V gene has CDR1 LNHDA and CDR2 SQIVND (reference sequence). The CDR3 sequence: CASKDRGNQPQHF. CDR3 bases: TGTGCCAGTAAGGACAGGGGCAATCAGCCCCAGCATTTT.

V and J are TRBV19 and TRBJ1-1, with D possibly being TRBD1 (6 bases). This CDR3 has 20 amino acids. The V gene's germline CDR1 is LNHDA and CDR2 SQIVND (reference sequence). V lost 4 bases to trimming and J lost 0 bases, with 27 bases between them. The CDR3 DNA reads TGTGCCAGTAGTAAGAGAGGTACAGGGAATACCCCATCTTTGAACACTGAAGCTTTCTTT. It yields the protein CASSKRGTGNTPSLNTEAFF.

The chain is built from TRBV27 and TRBJ1-1; possible D gene TRBD1, 5 bases. V lost 4 bases and J 5 bases, leaving 17 bases between the germline ends. The CDR3 is 15 amino acids. Per the germline V gene, CDR1 is MNHEY and CDR2 is SMNVEV (reference sequence). The CDR3 DNA is TGTGCCAGCAGTTCCTACCAGGGTAGAAATACTGAAGCTTTCTTT. Protein: CASSSYQGRNTEAFF.

The rearrangement links TRBV7-9 to TRBJ2-7, with 8 bases fitting TRBD2. V trimming: 5 bases; J trimming: 0 bases; junction bases outside the gene matches: 9. CDR3 length: 16 amino acids. Germline loops: CDR1 SEHNR, CDR2 FQNEAQ (reference sequence). This chain's CDR3 is CASSPRLAQSSYEQYF. The CDR3, as DNA: TGTGCCAGCAGCCCTCGACTAGCGCAGAGCTCCTACGAGCAGTACTTC.

This sequence joins TRBV5-1 and TRBJ1-1; 7 nucleotides match TRBD1. Looked up from germline, CDR1 is SGHRS and CDR2 is YFSETQ. J gave up 3 bases and V 4 bases, and 15 bases lay outside the gene matches. The CDR3 covers 17 residues. The CDR3 region has the DNA TGCGCCAGCAGCGTGGTTAGGGGGCAGGGGTCGTACACTGAAGCTTTCTTT. The encoded protein is CASSVVRGQGSYTEAFF.

This chain joins TRBV28 and TRBJ1-1, with unresolved D. From germline, CDR1 is MDHEN and CDR2 SYDVKM. V was pared by 5 bases and J by 0 bases, with 13 bases between. The CDR3 has 15 amino acids. CDR3 amino acids: CASSILIYLNTEAFF. The DNA of the CDR3 is TGTGCCAGCAGTATACTGATATACTTGAACACTGAAGCTTTCTTT.

This clone was found once. The chain has TRBV5-6 and TRBJ2-1, with a tentative D call TRBD2 (7 bases). Trimming shortened V by 0 bases and J by 7 bases, and 17 bases separated the two germline ends. Germline values: CDR1 SGHDT, CDR2 YYEEEE. This CDR3 has 16 residues. The CDR3 nucleotides read TGTGCCAGCAGCTTGGCCAGGAGGGGGGGCGTGAATGAGCAGTTCTTC. It yields the protein CASSLARRGGVNEQFF. The full variable domain, its missing parts supplied by reference TRBV5-6 and TRBJ2-1, is DAGVTQSPTHLIKTRGQQVTLRCSPKSGHDTVSWYQQALGQGPQFIFQYYEEEERQRGNFPDRFSGHQFPNYSSELNVNALLLGDSALYLCASSLARRGGVNEQFFGPGTRLTVL.

This clone was counted once. This sequence joins TRBV7-6 and TRBJ2-2, with D unclear. Trimming shortened V by 0 bases and J by 6 bases, and 5 bases separated the two germline ends. CDR1 is SGHVS, CDR2 FNYEAQ, per germline. The CDR3 length is 13 residues. As DNA, the CDR3 is TGTGCCAGCAGCTTAGCGTTCTCCGGGGAGCTGTTTTTT. Its translation is CASSLAFSGELFF.

The V and J genes are TRBV7-2 and TRBJ2-2; 8 positions agree with TRBD1. The CDR3 is 14 amino acids. The germline gives CDR1 SGHTA, CDR2 FQGNSA. The J segment lost 7 bases and the V segment lost 5 bases, leaving 6 bases of the junction unmatched. CDR3 region: CASSPRGLIGELFF. The CDR3 DNA reads as TGTGCCAGCAGCCCCAGGGGGCTGATCGGGGAGCTGTTTTTT.